The TCR beta chain described here comes from a study of cytomegalovirus exposure and HLA in healthy donors. The PCR made use of 60 Vbeta and 13 Jbeta primers. Produced via immunoSEQ multiplex PCR; TCRdb's table is partial and in-frame only. The sample lists about 150,000 clones; 85% were seen once. Note on this clone: Its antigen remains unidentified.

Findings and limits, study-wide: Cytomegalovirus association was assigned to 150 to 200 TCR beta chains. Later analysis revealed greater clonal expansion in HLA-associated TCR beta chains than in equally common others. As confirmed in vitro, a few CMV-associated chains were specific for CMV antigens.

The TCR sequence derives from a woman between 18 and 30 years old in good health and CMV-seronegative. Sequenced: PBMCs.

The CDR3 protein is CASSLGRESVYEQYF. CDR3 nucleotide sequence: TGTGCCAGCAGCCTCGGTCGGGAGTCAGTCTACGAGCAGTACTTC. The V gene is TRBV7-8, the J gene TRBJ2-7; possible D gene TRBD2, 6 bases. The V end was cut by 5 bases, the J end by 3 bases, with 17 bases between. The CDR3 is made up of 15 amino acids. Germline V gene data show CDR1 as SGHVS and CDR2 as FQNEAQ.